This T cell receptor beta chain was recovered during a study of early T cells in non-severe SARS-CoV-2 infection. Study-level information: From unsorted whole blood, bulk RNA was sequenced, and the chains remained unpaired. Study results and caveats: The matching step, a VDJdb search, favored anti-spike CD8 responses and missed private and CD4 specificities.

Germline-derived CDR1 and CDR2 are MNHEY and SVGAGI. This CDR3 region has 16 residues. V shed 3 bases and J 0 bases; nucleotides not matched to a gene: 7. This clonotype was observed many times. Its antigen is not known. In the library, individual cDNA molecules carried attached unique molecular identifiers. In TCRdb, the 5' RACE reads were re-called with MiXCR into one record per CDR3 protein. The sample consists of roughly 100,000 distinct CDR3 sequences, less than 15% of them appearing once. The sequencing sample was made of whole blood. V usage is TRBV6-5 and J usage is TRBJ2-7; 8 positions match TRBD1. The TCR comes from an adult who was a healthcare worker with PCR-confirmed SARS-CoV-2 infection or an uninfected control (not recorded which). CDR3 sequence (DNA): TGTGCCAGCAGTTATCGCGACAGGGGTAGCTCCTACGAGCAGTACTTC. Its translation: CASSYRDRGSSYEQYF.